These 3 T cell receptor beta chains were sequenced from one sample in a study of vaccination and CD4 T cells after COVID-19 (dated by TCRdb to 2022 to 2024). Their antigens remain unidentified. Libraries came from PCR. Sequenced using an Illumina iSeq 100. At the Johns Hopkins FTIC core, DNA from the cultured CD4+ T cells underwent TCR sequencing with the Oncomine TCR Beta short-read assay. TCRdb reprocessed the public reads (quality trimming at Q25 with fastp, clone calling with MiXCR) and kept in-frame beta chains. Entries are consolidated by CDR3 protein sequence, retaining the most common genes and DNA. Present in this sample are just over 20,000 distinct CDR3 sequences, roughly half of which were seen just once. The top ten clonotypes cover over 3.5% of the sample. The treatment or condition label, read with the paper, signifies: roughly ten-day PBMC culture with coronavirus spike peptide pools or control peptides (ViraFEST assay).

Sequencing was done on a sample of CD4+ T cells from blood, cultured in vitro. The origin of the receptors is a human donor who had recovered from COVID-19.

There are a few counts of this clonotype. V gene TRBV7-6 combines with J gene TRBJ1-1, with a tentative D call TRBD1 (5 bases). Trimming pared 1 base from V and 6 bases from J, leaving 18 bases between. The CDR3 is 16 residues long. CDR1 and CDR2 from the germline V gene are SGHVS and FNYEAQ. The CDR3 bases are TGTGCCAGCAGCTTAGGTGTCAGGGTTGAAGATTCTGAAGCTTTCTTT. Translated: CASSLGVRVEDSEAFF.

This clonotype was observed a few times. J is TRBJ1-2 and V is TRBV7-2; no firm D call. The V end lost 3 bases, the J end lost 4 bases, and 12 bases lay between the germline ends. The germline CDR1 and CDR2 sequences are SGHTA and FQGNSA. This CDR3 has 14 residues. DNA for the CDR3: TGTGCCAGCAGCTTGGATATGGGTCCCTATGGCTACACCTTC. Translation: CASSLDMGPYGYTF. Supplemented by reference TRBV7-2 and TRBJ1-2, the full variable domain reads GAGVSQSPSNKVTEKGKDVELRCDPISGHTALYWYRQSLGQGLEFLIYFQGNSAPDKSGLPSDRFSAERTGGSVSTLTIQRTQQEDSAVYLCASSLDMGPYGYTFGSGTRLTVV.

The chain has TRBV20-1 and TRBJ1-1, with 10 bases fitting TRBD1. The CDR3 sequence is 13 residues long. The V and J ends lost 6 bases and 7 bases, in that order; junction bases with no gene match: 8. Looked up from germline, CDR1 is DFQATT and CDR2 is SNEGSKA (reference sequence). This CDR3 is CSATGTGDYEAFF. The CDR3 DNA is TGCAGTGCCACCGGGACAGGGGACTATGAAGCTTTCTTT.